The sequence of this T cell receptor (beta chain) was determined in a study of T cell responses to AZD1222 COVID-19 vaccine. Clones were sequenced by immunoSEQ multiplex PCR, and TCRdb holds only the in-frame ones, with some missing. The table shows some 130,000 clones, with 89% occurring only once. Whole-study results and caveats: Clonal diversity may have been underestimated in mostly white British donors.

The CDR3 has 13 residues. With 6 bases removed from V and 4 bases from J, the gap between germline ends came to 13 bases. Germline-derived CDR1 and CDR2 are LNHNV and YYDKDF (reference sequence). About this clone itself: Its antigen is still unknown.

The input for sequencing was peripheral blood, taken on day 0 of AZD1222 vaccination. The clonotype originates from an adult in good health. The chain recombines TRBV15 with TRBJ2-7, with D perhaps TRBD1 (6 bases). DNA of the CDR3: TGTGCCACCAGTCCCGGGACACCTTACGAGCAGTACTTC. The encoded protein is CATSPGTPYEQYF.